This T cell receptor (beta chain) was identified in a study of T cells in tuberculosis. Overall study context: CD1B tetramers identified T cells specific for mycobacterial lipid GMM.

Repertoires were generated with immunoSEQ multiplex PCR, while TCRdb's copy carries only in-frame clones and drops some. Here the sample spans 50,000 or so clones, roughly 87% being singletons. General study findings and limits: Some low-affinity tetramer-binding T cells may be absent from this sample.

Thawed, overnight-rested PBMC were stained with GMM-loaded CD1B tetramer, viability dye and anti-CD3, then sorted. The CD1B tetramers carried C32 glucose monomycolate purified from Rhodococcus equi. CD14-expressing monocytes were removed from PBMC before cryopreservation and sorting. Tetramer-negative cells, around 92,000 per donor, were also sorted. CDR3 length: 12 amino acids. Germline loops: CDR1 SQVTM, CDR2 ANQGSEA. Losses at the gene ends were 6 bases for V and 4 bases for J; bases not matched to a gene: 2. The genes are TRBV29-1 and TRBJ2-2; the match to TRBD1 covers 7 bases. This TCR was recovered from an adult woman with latent tuberculosis. The sample was CD1b-GMM tetramer-negative cells sorted from PBMCs. The CDR3 DNA reads as TGCAGCGTGACAGGGCTCACCGGGGAGCTGTTTTTT. This gives the protein CSVTGLTGELFF.